This T cell receptor beta chain originates from a study of blood T cell repertoires in COVID-19. From germline, CDR1 is SGHRS and CDR2 YFSETQ. The CDR3 covers 14 residues. Trimming took 2 bases from V and 0 from J, leaving 7 bases between them. Libraries were prepared by immunoSEQ multiplex PCR; TCRdb keeps only in-frame clonotypes and omits some of them. The table has over 400,000 clones, over 75% seen once. Sequencing input: peripheral blood. This TCR was sampled from a human donor in a cohort sampled during active COVID-19. The chain uses TRBV5-1 and TRBJ2-3, with D possibly matching TRBD2 (5 bases). The CDR3 reads CASSFSDSTDTQYF. The CDR3 coding sequence is TGCGCCAGCAGCTTTAGCGATAGCACAGATACGCAGTATTTT. The whole variable domain, filled in from reference TRBV5-1 and TRBJ2-3, reads KAGVTQTPRYLIKTRGQQVTLSCSPISGHRSVSWYQQTPGQGLQFLFEYFSETQRNKGNFPGRFSGRQFSNSRSEMNVSTLELGDSALYLCASSFSDSTDTQYFGPGTRLTVL.